The 9 T cell receptor beta chains below were found in one sample sequenced in a study of blood T cell repertoires in COVID-19. Sequenced by immunoSEQ multiplex PCR; TCRdb stores in-frame clones only, minus some. The sample carries 100,000 to 150,000 clones, nearly 70% recorded once. Sequencing used peripheral blood. These receptors all stem from an older woman with acute or convalescent COVID-19.

This clone was found a few times. The DNA of the CDR3 is TGCGCCAGCAGCTTGGTCCCTCCGGGACAGGGTCCCTACGAGCAGTACTTC. As protein: CASSLVPPGQGPYEQYF. V and J are TRBV5-1 and TRBJ2-7, with TRBD1 matching over 9 bases. CDR3 length: 17 amino acids. With V trimmed by 0 bases and J by 2 bases, 9 bases remained unmatched. CDR1 is SGHRS, CDR2 YFSETQ, per germline.

The CDR3 nucleotides read TGTGCCATCAGTGAATCCGGGACACTTGGGGCGACCCAGTACTTC. This gives the protein CAISESGTLGATQYF. J is TRBJ2-5 and V is TRBV10-3; possible D gene TRBD1, 6 bases. The germline V and J ends were trimmed by 3 bases and 7 bases, with 18 bases remaining between them. This CDR3 is built from 15 residues. Germline V lookup: CDR1 ENHRY, CDR2 SYGVKD.

The gene calls are TRBV4-1 and TRBJ2-3; a weak D match, TRBD1 (6 bases). This CDR3 has 15 amino acids. Per germline, CDR1 MGHRA and CDR2 YSYEKL. With 6 bases removed from V and 0 bases from J, the gap between germline ends came to 13 bases. CDR3 DNA sequence: TGCGCCAGCAGTCTCGGACAGTCTAGCACAGATACGCAGTATTTT. Residues: CASSLGQSSTDTQYF.

A few counts support this clone. CDR3 protein: CASRNRGRLDTQYF. In DNA, the CDR3 is TGTGCCAGCAGAAACAGGGGGCGCTTGGATACGCAGTATTTT. This chain links TRBV6-5 with TRBJ2-3; the match to TRBD1 covers 9 bases. CDR1 and CDR2 from the germline V gene are MNHEY and SVGAGI. CDR3 length: 14 residues. The ends lost 6 bases at V and 6 bases at J; junction bases unmatched: 7.

This chain uses TRBV5-1 with TRBJ2-3; 8 bases align to TRBD2. The trim removed 2 bases at V and 3 bases at J, leaving 11 bases unmatched. The CDR3 sequence is 17 residues long. From germline, CDR1 is SGHRS and CDR2 YFSETQ. The CDR3 DNA is TGCGCCAGCAGCTTCTTCGGGACGGGGGGGCCGACAGATACGCAGTATTTT. Its protein product is CASSFFGTGGPTDTQYF.

V usage is TRBV6-6 and J usage is TRBJ2-2; 13 nucleotides agree with TRBD2. V shed 6 bases and J 7 bases; nucleotides not matched to a gene: 5. From germline, CDR1 is MNHNY and CDR2 SVGAGI (reference sequence). The CDR3 runs 15 residues. CDR3 sequence (DNA): TGTGCCAGCAGCATACTAGCGGGGGGGCTCGGGGAGCTGTTTTTT. It encodes CASSILAGGLGELFF.

At least ten counts were recorded for this clone. The chain recombines TRBV25-1 with TRBJ1-2; D is unresolved. The V gene lost 1 base and the J gene lost 8 bases, with 14 bases spanning the gap. CDR1 and CDR2 (germline): MGHDK, SYGVNS. The CDR3 covers 14 residues. The CDR3 sequence: CASSESREVDGYTF. For the CDR3, the DNA is TGTGCCAGCAGTGAATCAAGGGAGGTTGACGGCTACACCTTC.

The chain couples TRBV28 to TRBJ2-1; D is perhaps TRBD2 (6 bases). Trimming stripped 6 bases from V and 2 bases from J, with 14 bases between. Germline V gene lookup returns CDR1 MDHEN and CDR2 SYDVKM. The CDR3 contains 15 residues. The CDR3 bases are TGTGCCAGCAGGGCCCCCGGGGGAGCCTACAATGAGCAGTTCTTC. Translating it yields CASRAPGGAYNEQFF.

The V gene is TRBV7-9, the J gene TRBJ2-1; D perhaps matches TRBD2 (7 bases). Trimming removed 5 bases from V and 7 bases from J, with 18 bases in between. The germline CDR1 and CDR2 sequences are SEHNR and FQNEAQ (reference sequence). This CDR3 contains 15 residues. CDR3 nucleotide sequence: TGTGCCAGCAGCCCCAGGGGAGGGGAACTTAATGAGCAGTTCTTC. As protein: CASSPRGGELNEQFF.